The 26 T cell receptor beta chains in this list originate from one sample, sequenced in a study of radiotherapy plus CTLA-4 blockade in lung cancer (dated by TCRdb to 2016 to 2019). Receptors were amplified or captured by the immunoSEQ multiplex PCR assay. TCRdb holds this immuneACCESS table with in-frame rearrangements only. Some clones are missing; in checked studies, unresolved V genes explain under half, and the rest has no known cause. In all, the sample holds about 85,000 clones, and around 86% of those were seen once. The ten top clones hold approximately 2.2% of the sample. The specimen comprised peripheral blood, sampled from a patient treated with radiotherapy plus ipilimumab. The receptors derive from a human donor with non-small cell lung cancer who had a partial response to radiotherapy plus ipilimumab.

The rearrangement joins TRBV27 to TRBJ2-7, with D possibly matching TRBD1 (5 bases). V gave up 5 bases and J gave up 7 bases, with 15 bases separating them. This CDR3 contains 13 residues. Germline V gene data show CDR1 as MNHEY and CDR2 as SMNVEV (reference sequence). DNA of the CDR3: TGTGCCAGCAGTCACGACAGTGACTGGGAGCAGTACTTC. Protein sequence: CASSHDSDWEQYF.

The gene calls are TRBV5-4 and TRBJ1-2; 7 bases are shared with TRBD1. CDR3 size: 15 residues. With V trimmed by 4 bases and J by 0 bases, 6 bases remained unmatched. Germline V gives CDR1 SGHNT, CDR2 YYREEE (reference sequence). This CDR3 reads CASSPGTAANYGYTF. The CDR3 region has the DNA TGTGCCAGCAGCCCTGGGACAGCCGCTAACTATGGCTACACCTTC.

The chain recombines TRBV5-4 with TRBJ2-1; tentatively, D is TRBD2 (6 bases). Trimming removed 2 bases from V and 2 bases from J, with 14 bases in between. Germline V gene sequence: CDR1 SGHNT, CDR2 YYREEE (reference sequence). The CDR3 length is 16 residues. CDR3: CASSFERRGPYNEQFF. In nucleotides, the CDR3 is TGTGCCAGCAGCTTTGAGCGGCGGGGCCCCTACAATGAGCAGTTCTTC.

This chain joins TRBV18 and TRBJ2-1; D remains ambiguous. Germline V gene lookup returns CDR1 KGHSH and CDR2 LQKENI. This CDR3 has 16 residues. With 6 bases removed from V and 0 bases from J, the gap between germline ends came to 15 bases. This chain's CDR3 is CASSTPAWSSYNEQFF. The CDR3 DNA reads as TGTGCCAGCTCGACCCCAGCTTGGAGCTCCTACAATGAGCAGTTCTTC.

The CDR3 coding sequence is TGCAGCGGGGAAGAGGCGCTCGGGAGGGGAGGGTCCCAGTACTTC. Its translation: CSGEEALGRGGSQYF. The chain combines TRBV29-1 with TRBJ2-5, with 8 bases matching TRBD2. CDR3 size: 15 residues. The V gene's germline CDR1 is SQVTM and CDR2 ANQGSEA. With 7 bases clipped from V and 9 bases from J, the junction kept 19 bases outside the gene matches.

The V and J genes are TRBV28 and TRBJ2-1; 7 positions match TRBD2. The trim removed 6 bases at V and 7 bases at J, leaving 9 bases unmatched. CDR3 length equals 14 residues. Germline V gene data show CDR1 as MDHEN and CDR2 as SYDVKM. For the CDR3, the DNA is TGTGCCAGCAGCAAGCCGCCGCGGGAGAATGAGCAGTTCTTC. This sequence encodes CASSKPPRENEQFF. The variable domain in full, with the rest retrieved from reference TRBV28 and TRBJ2-1, is DVKVTQSSRYLVKRTGEKVFLECVQDMDHENMFWYRQDPGLGLRLIYFSYDVKMKEKGDIPEGYSVSREKKERFSLILESASTNQTSMYLCASSKPPRENEQFFGPGTRLTVL.

The count of this clone is one. This chain links TRBV18 with TRBJ1-5; 7 positions match TRBD1. V trimming: 4 bases; J trimming: 4 bases; junction bases outside the gene matches: 19. CDR3 length: 19 amino acids. Germline V gene lookup returns CDR1 KGHSH and CDR2 LQKENI. The CDR3 nucleotides are TGTGCCAGCTCACAGGGGGCGGTTATCTACTTGGGCCGAAATCAGCCCCAGCATTTT. It specifies CASSQGAVIYLGRNQPQHF.

The V and J genes are TRBV27 and TRBJ2-5; 8 positions match TRBD2. Germline CDR1 and CDR2: MNHEY and SMNVEV (reference sequence). This CDR3 contains 15 residues. V shed 5 bases and J 2 bases; nucleotides not matched to a gene: 7. CDR3 DNA: TGTGCCAGCAGTCCTCGACTAGCGAGACAAGAGACCCAGTACTTC. Encoded protein: CASSPRLARQETQYF.

A note on this clone: A read error may account for a junction end that differs from germline. Within the sample, other DNA sequences also encode this same CDR3. This sequence joins TRBV30 and TRBJ1-6, with 8 bases aligning to TRBD1. The CDR3 spans 15 residues. The germline CDR1 and CDR2 sequences are GTSNPN and SVGIG (reference sequence). The CDR3 protein is CAWSLWTGSKSPLHF. The CDR3 region has the DNA TGCGCCTGGAGTCTTTGGACAGGGTCAAAATCACCCCTCCACTTT.

This clone was recorded a few times. The rearrangement joins TRBV11-1 to TRBJ2-2; D possibly corresponds to TRBD2 (6 bases). CDR3 size: 16 residues. V shed 6 bases and J shed 2 bases, with 16 bases lying between them. CDR1 and CDR2 from the germline V gene are SGHAT and FQDESV (reference sequence). CDR3 region: CASRIGGTANTGELFF. CDR3 bases: TGTGCCAGCAGGATTGGGGGGACGGCTAACACCGGGGAGCTGTTTTTT.

This chain connects TRBV30 to TRBJ2-1; TRBD2 matches 11 bases. The CDR3 totals 14 residues. Germline CDR1 GTSNPN, CDR2 SVGIG (reference sequence). V trimming: 3 bases; J trimming: 9 bases; junction bases outside the gene matches: 7. CDR3 protein: CAWRSSGRFGEQFF. The CDR3 DNA reads TGTGCCTGGAGATCTAGCGGGAGGTTTGGTGAGCAGTTCTTC.

This chain links TRBV28 with TRBJ2-1, with D perhaps TRBD2 (5 bases). The germline V and J ends were trimmed by 3 bases and 9 bases, with 15 bases remaining between them. The germline V gene has CDR1 MDHEN and CDR2 SYDVKM. CDR3 length equals 14 residues. DNA of the CDR3: TGTGCCAGCAGTTTGGGTCTAGCAGTGGGTGAGCAGTTCTTC. Translating gives CASSLGLAVGEQFF.

The chain links TRBV5-1 to TRBJ1-1, with D uncertain. CDR3 length equals 14 residues. Trimming cost V 0 bases and J 1 base, with 7 bases left between them. The germline CDR1 and CDR2 sequences are SGHRS and YFSETQ. CDR3 DNA: TGCGCCAGCAGCTTGGCTAGAACGAACACTGAAGCTTTCTTT. Protein sequence: CASSLARTNTEAFF.

The V and J genes are TRBV29-1 and TRBJ2-2, with TRBD2 matching over 13 bases. The CDR3 covers 14 residues. Trimming removed 5 bases from V and 8 bases from J; junction bases left unmatched: 5. Per the germline V gene, CDR1 is SQVTM and CDR2 is ANQGSEA. In DNA, the CDR3 is TGCAGCGTTCAACAGGGACTAGCGGGAGGGGAGCTGTTTTTT. Protein sequence: CSVQQGLAGGELFF.

The rearrangement joins TRBV6-6 to TRBJ2-7; 9 bases line up with TRBD1. CDR1 and CDR2 from the germline V gene are MNHNY and SVGAGI (reference sequence). V was pared by 0 bases and J by 0 bases, with 3 bases of the junction left unmatched. There are 16 residues in the CDR3. Here the CDR3 DNA reads TGTGCCAGCAGTTACTCGACAGGGGGGAGCTCCTACGAGCAGTACTTC. This gives the protein CASSYSTGGSSYEQYF.

The chain couples TRBV7-2 to TRBJ2-2, with 12 bases lining up with TRBD2. Germline trimming cut 4 bases from V and 5 bases from J; bases unmatched to any gene: 14. Per germline, CDR1 SGHTA and CDR2 FQGNSA. This CDR3 is built from 19 residues. The CDR3 nucleotides are TGTGCCAGCAGCTACCGGACCAAGACTAGCGGGAGCTTTACCGGGGAGCTGTTTTTT. Translating it yields CASSYRTKTSGSFTGELFF.

V gene TRBV6-1 combines with J gene TRBJ2-7, with 12 bases that match TRBD1. The CDR3 has 14 amino acids. V shed 6 bases, J shed 7 bases, and the junction held 7 bases outside the gene matches. CDR1 is MNHNS and CDR2 is SASEGT in the germline V gene. The CDR3: CASREGQGAWEQYF. CDR3 DNA: TGTGCCAGCAGGGAGGGACAGGGGGCGTGGGAGCAGTACTTC.

This rearrangement joins TRBV5-1 to TRBJ1-1; no firm D call. CDR3 length: 14 residues. The V gene lost 0 bases and the J gene lost 4 bases, with 10 bases spanning the gap. Germline CDR1 SGHRS, CDR2 YFSETQ. CDR3 region: CASSLASQVTEAFF. The CDR3 DNA is TGCGCCAGCAGCTTGGCCTCCCAGGTCACTGAAGCTTTCTTT.

A note on this clone: One end of the junction does not line up with germline, which may come from a read error. The rearrangement joins TRBV30 to TRBJ2-1, with D maybe TRBD2 (6 bases). CDR1 and CDR2 (germline): GTSNPN, SVGIG (reference sequence). This CDR3 comprises 13 residues. The CDR3 here is CAWSVGQTSKMLF. The CDR3 nucleotides read TGTGCCTGGAGTGTAGGCCAGACTAGTAAGATGCTCTTC.

V usage is TRBV10-1 and J usage is TRBJ2-7; weak D call: TRBD1 (6 bases). Germline lookup yields CDR1 WNHNN and CDR2 SYGVQD (reference sequence). The CDR3 loop spans 15 amino acids. V shed 2 bases and J shed 3 bases, with 14 bases lying between them. The CDR3 here is CASSEGGTGFYEQYV. In nucleotides, the CDR3 is TGCGCCAGCAGTGAGGGGGGCACGGGCTTCTACGAGCAGTACGTC.

The genes are TRBV30 and TRBJ1-6, with 7 bases lining up with TRBD1. The CDR3 loop spans 14 amino acids. From germline, CDR1 is GTSNPN and CDR2 SVGIG (reference sequence). V dropped 2 bases and J dropped 8; count of bases not matched to a gene: 6. The CDR3 nucleotides are TGTGCCTGGAGTTGGGACAGCCGATATTCACCCCTCCACTTT. This codes for CAWSWDSRYSPLHF.

The genes are TRBV27 and TRBJ2-5, with 10 bases matching TRBD1. The germline V gene encodes CDR1 MNHEY and CDR2 SMNVEV (reference sequence). The CDR3 runs 13 residues. The V segment lost 4 bases and the J segment 10 bases; nucleotides outside the gene matches: 6. CDR3 region: CASSSRQGADQYF. CDR3 coding DNA: TGTGCCAGCAGTTCACGACAGGGGGCAGACCAGTACTTC.

The sample holds a few counts of this clone. The chain recombines TRBV27 with TRBJ1-4, with 8 bases that match TRBD1. CDR3 length: 14 amino acids. Trimming at V came to 7 bases and at J to 5 bases, leaving 6 bases not matched to a gene. Germline CDR1 and CDR2: MNHEY and SMNVEV (reference sequence). The CDR3 region has the DNA TGTGCCAGCACCCCCAGACAGGGGAATGAAAAACTGTTTTTT. As protein: CASTPRQGNEKLFF.

The J gene is TRBJ2-1, the V gene TRBV27; weak D call: TRBD2 (7 bases). The CDR3 covers 16 residues. Per germline, CDR1 MNHEY and CDR2 SMNVEV (reference sequence). The germline V and J ends were trimmed by 4 bases and 3 bases, with 16 bases remaining between them. CDR3 coding DNA: TGTGCCAGCAGTTCCCTGGGGGGGGCCTACTACAATGAGCAGTTCTTC. Translating it yields CASSSLGGAYYNEQFF.

The sample holds one count of this clone. The genes are TRBV10-1 and TRBJ2-7, with D possibly being TRBD2 (5 bases). Per germline, CDR1 WNHNN and CDR2 SYGVQD (reference sequence). Trimming pared 3 bases from V and 9 bases from J, leaving 15 bases between. The CDR3 extends over 13 amino acids. The CDR3 protein is CASSEAQRVRQYF. The CDR3 DNA reads as TGCGCCAGCAGTGAAGCACAGAGGGTGAGGCAGTACTTC.

The chain joins TRBV11-1 to TRBJ1-1; TRBD1 matches at 9 bases. V gave up 3 bases and J gave up 7 bases; unmatched junction bases: 3. In germline, CDR1 is SGHAT, CDR2 FQDESV (reference sequence). This CDR3 region has 13 residues. The CDR3 bases are TGTGCCAGCAGCTTGACGGGACAGGGTGAAGCTTTCTTT. This sequence encodes CASSLTGQGEAFF.